This T cell receptor beta chain originates from a study of T cells after yellow fever vaccination (dated by TCRdb to about 2019). About the study as a whole: The SMART-Seq v4 Ultra Low Input RNA kit was used to prepare libraries from fractions with low cell numbers. Blood was collected at multiple timepoints before and after primary and secondary immunization, and bulk PBMC replicates and cell subsets were isolated. Two healthy male donors made up the cohort, one aged 18 to 29 years and the other aged 30 to 40 years. To follow T-cell clones before and after primary and booster YFV17D yellow fever vaccination, bulk TCR alpha and beta repertoires were sequenced over time. The study at large found these results: Because the study included only two donors, the extent to which the findings can be generalized is limited. Most clones expanded after primary vaccination were re-detected after the booster (almost 97% of CD4 and around 88% of CD8), suggesting broad memory maintenance. Compared with the primary T-cell response, the secondary T-cell response was faster but weaker, reaching its peak on day 5 rather than on day 15. Computational filtering was needed because FACS-sorted repertoires could contain abundant contaminating clonotypes from the bulk population. A small share of clonotypes was detected in both CD4 and CD8 compartments, with the overlap likely arising from convergent recombination.

Spanning cysteine to phenylalanine, the CDR3 consists of 14 amino acids. The retained sequence is limited to the CDR3, 42 bases, with the frame set at the first base. Compared with germline, V lacks 5 bases and J lacks 8 bases; bases without a gene match: 11. For CDR1 and CDR2, the germline V gene (reference sequence) lists SEHNR and FQNEAQ. This specimen's treatment or condition label, interpreted: live attenuated yellow fever vaccine strain. At every blood-draw timepoint, two biological replicates of bulk PBMCs were collected. PBMCs were isolated from peripheral blood using a standard Ficoll-Paque protocol. TriZol was used to extract RNA from bulk PBMCs, from CD4 and CD8 fractions, and from dextramer-positive and dextramer-negative fractions. This clonotype was observed a handful of times. Its recognized antigen is unknown. No base quality values were provided; no much bigger clone lies one nucleotide off.

TCR cDNA was synthesized by 5'RACE template switching, which introduced a universal primer site and unique molecular identifiers. Priming for cDNA synthesis came from both the TCR alpha and TCR beta constant segments. Two PCR steps were used to amplify libraries, with sample barcodes and sequencing adapters being added in the second step. Sequencing of libraries was done on Illumina HiSeq 2500 (2x100 bp) or NovaSeq (2x150 bp). The study's processing was this. MIGEC was used to demultiplex reads and collapse the reads into UMI consensus sequences, and MiXCR was used for V(D)J alignment. Vaccine-responding clonotypes were defined with edgeR using replicate PBMC samples, requiring FDR below 0.01 and a log2 fold change above 5 up to day 15. Each bulk clonotype received a CD4 or CD8 identity based on whether the sequenced CD4 or CD8 repertoire contained that clonotype at higher abundance. The public reads were run again by TCRdb, first through fastp at Q25 and then through MiXCR, and only productive beta chains were kept. Rows are combined by CDR3 protein, so each entry shows the most common genes and DNA. These V and J calls derive from TCRdb rather than the authors' analysis. The sample profile shows about 330,000 distinct CDR3 sequences; 7% to 10% of them were found once. Roughly 18% of the sample comes from the top ten.

Sequencing was performed on PBMCs, taken about 49 days after the first yellow fever vaccination. This sequence was found in a man between 18 and 29 years old who received the YFV17D yellow fever vaccine. The V and J genes are TRBV7-9 and TRBJ2-5, and 7 bases in between align with TRBD2. In nucleotide form, the sequence is TGTGCCAGCAGCCCGAGCGGGACGGGAGGAACCCAGTACTTC. This sequence encodes CASSPSGTGGTQYF.